The T cell receptor beta chain under discussion was sequenced for a study of CD8+CD57+ T cells in acquired aplastic anemia. At the level of the study: Quantities of DNA derived from sorted CD4+ and CD8+ cells averaged around 3.2 ug.

Germline CDR1 is LNHDA and CDR2 is SQIVND (reference sequence). The CDR3 spans 15 residues. V trimming: 5 bases; J trimming: 1 base; junction bases outside the gene matches: 5. In this sample, this clonotype turned up many times. Antigen unknown. General study results and limits: Patients had roughly 31 CD8+ CDR3 sequences in common with controls (the shared set).

Both TCR beta VDJ combination and CDR3 sequence profiling were carried out. Genomic DNA was the template for this profiling. TCRdb re-called the reads with MiXCR, one entry per CDR3 protein. The sample holds hundreds of thousands of distinct CDR3 sequences, 55% to 75% seen once. The source is a human donor in good health, serving as a control. This sequence joins TRBV19 and TRBJ1-5; TRBD1 matches 7 bases. Sequences were obtained from sorted CD4+, CD8+, or CD8+CD57+ T cells (not recorded which) from PBMCs. The CDR3 bases are TGTGCCAGTAGTCTCTCGGGACAGAGCAATCAGCCCCAGCATTTT. Residues: CASSLSGQSNQPQHF.